This entry features one T cell receptor beta chain sequence. This record comes from a study of blood T cell repertoires in COVID-19. Across the study: Samples of COVID-19 (acute and convalescent) were obtained from the United States, Italy and Spain. T cells, B-cell-depleted T cells, or PBMCs supplied cDNA or gDNA.

Method: immunoSEQ multiplex PCR; TCRdb's copy keeps in-frame clones and lacks some. The data contain hundreds of thousands of clones, approximately 86% of them seen just once; the ten biggest clones take up roughly 0.7%. V was clipped by 1 base and J by 3 bases; unmatched bases: 0. The CDR3 runs 15 residues. The germline V gene encodes CDR1 SGHNT and CDR2 YYREEE (reference sequence). The receptor was derived from a man aged 40-50 years with acute or convalescent COVID-19. Input material: peripheral blood. This rearrangement joins TRBV5-4 to TRBJ2-3; 12 nucleotides align to TRBD2. Written as DNA, the CDR3 is TGTGCCAGCAGCTTGACTAGCGGGAGGACAGATACGCAGTATTTT. Translated: CASSLTSGRTDTQYF.